The 7 T cell receptor beta chains presented below share a single source sample, sequenced in a study of cytotoxic CD8 clonotypes in ibrutinib-treated CLL. TCRdb keeps only in-frame clones here, not all; method: immunoSEQ multiplex PCR. The sample consists of about 120,000 clones, around 85% of them appearing once. This specimen consisted of PBMCs, obtained after 24 months of ibrutinib treatment. Source of these receptors: a human donor with chronic lymphocytic leukemia.

The genes are TRBV18 and TRBJ2-2, with 9 positions matching TRBD1. CDR1 KGHSH and CDR2 LQKENI come from the germline V gene. The length of the CDR3 is 19 residues. V dropped 0 bases and J dropped 1; count of bases not matched to a gene: 9. The CDR3 DNA reads TGTGCCAGCTCACCACCGGGGACAGGGAGGGCCATGAACACCGGGGAGCTGTTTTTT. It codes for CASSPPGTGRAMNTGELFF.

The rearrangement links TRBV28 to TRBJ1-6; no definite D call. Trimming left V 6 bases short and J 14 bases short, with 14 bases between. The CDR3 is 12 amino acids. CDR1 and CDR2 (germline): MDHEN, SYDVKM. The CDR3: CASRAEGLSLHF. The CDR3 nucleotides are TGTGCCAGCAGGGCAGAGGGTCTTTCCCTCCACTTT.

The J gene is TRBJ1-1, the V gene TRBV14, with 7 bases lining up with TRBD1. The germline CDR1 and CDR2 sequences are SGHDN and FVKESK. V lost 1 base and J lost 2; bases outside the gene matches: 4. This CDR3 comprises 15 residues. CDR3 nucleotides: TGTGCCAGCAGCCAAGCCCGGACAGGTAACACTGAAGCTTTCTTT. As protein: CASSQARTGNTEAFF.

J is TRBJ2-7 and V is TRBV5-5; D might be TRBD1 (6 bases). Trimming cost V 4 bases and J 7 bases, with 12 bases left between them. From germline, CDR1 is SGHKS and CDR2 YYEKEE (reference sequence). The CDR3 runs to 12 residues. Written as DNA, the CDR3 is TGTGCCAGCAGCACCACAGGGCGGGAGCAGTACTTC. Its translation is CASSTTGREQYF.

Concerning this clone itself: At the DNA level, this CDR3 is encoded by other sequences in the same sample as well. The chain employs TRBV19 and TRBJ1-1; no reliable D call. The CDR3 is 15 amino acids. V was shortened by 0 bases and J by 0 bases, with 8 bases between the two germline ends. Germline V CDR1 and CDR2: LNHDA, SQIVND (reference sequence). The CDR3 sequence is CASSIDGRMNTEAFF. For the CDR3, the DNA is TGTGCCAGTAGTATAGACGGCAGAATGAACACTGAAGCTTTCTTT.

This clone was observed once. The rearrangement uses TRBV27 and TRBJ2-7; 7 bases agree with TRBD1. Germline lookup yields CDR1 MNHEY and CDR2 SMNVEV (reference sequence). The V segment lost 4 bases and the J segment 2 bases; nucleotides outside the gene matches: 5. The CDR3 extends over 14 amino acids. The chain's CDR3 is CASSSPGQAYEQYF. The CDR3 region has the DNA TGTGCCAGCAGTTCCCCCGGACAGGCCTACGAGCAGTACTTC.

The gene calls are TRBV4-1 and TRBJ2-3; no definite D call. Trimming left V 5 bases short and J 0 bases short, with 9 bases between. Germline lookup yields CDR1 MGHRA and CDR2 YSYEKL. The CDR3 is 14 amino acids. CDR3 nucleotides: TGCGCCAGCAGCAGGGCGGAAAGCACAGATACGCAGTATTTT. Translating it yields CASSRAESTDTQYF.